The 2 T cell receptor beta chains listed next were all sequenced from one sample in a study of CD8 T cells in ankylosing spondylitis. TCRdb reanalysed the 5' RACE reads using MiXCR and keeps one entry per CDR3 protein. The table has around 210,000 distinct CDR3 sequences, less than 9.5% seen once. The specimen sequenced was blood, either unsorted or a sorted T cell fraction (not recorded which). These receptors came from a female donor with ankylosing spondylitis or in good health (not recorded which).

This clonotype was seen ten or more times. This sequence joins TRBV20-1 and TRBJ1-2, with D perhaps matching TRBD1 (5 bases). Trimming removed 0 bases at V and 5 bases at J, with 16 bases between. From germline, CDR1 is DFQATT and CDR2 SNEGSKA (reference sequence). The CDR3 is 15 residues long. CDR3 DNA: TGCAGTGCTAGAGATAGTGCAGGCTGGGGGTATGGCTACACCTTC. It specifies CSARDSAGWGYGYTF.

This clonotype was seen at least ten times. J is TRBJ2-7 and V is TRBV24-1, with 8 bases that match TRBD2. V shed 8 bases and J 6 bases; nucleotides not matched to a gene: 8. There are 13 residues in the CDR3. Germline V gene data show CDR1 as KGHDR and CDR2 as SFDVKD. The CDR3 DNA sequence: TGTGCCACCAAAAGCGGGAGAGTAGGCGAGCAGTACTTC. It codes for CATKSGRVGEQYF.